The entry that follows covers one T cell receptor (beta chain) sequence. The target antigen is unknown. Trimming stripped 5 bases from V and 6 bases from J, with 17 bases between. The CDR3 consists of 14 residues. The germline CDR1 and CDR2 sequences are SGHRS and YFSETQ. The record originates from a study of T cell clones after liver transplantation. Study background: Blood was drawn pre-transplant, before withdrawal, and after full or failed withdrawal. Study-wide points: Rather than being deleted, graft donor-reactive T cells may have moved into the graft.

TCRdb's copy holds only in-frame clones and misses some; the assay was immunoSEQ multiplex PCR. The sample yields 80,000 or so clones, roughly 80% seen once. V is TRBV5-1 and J is TRBJ1-2; TRBD1 might be the D (5 bases). Material: CD4+ T cells from blood, obtained just over 45 months after liver transplant. The source is a human patient who received a liver transplant. These T cells may partly come from the graft donor. The CDR3 loop reads CASSRQSDTDGYTF. CDR3 in DNA: TGCGCCAGCAGTCGACAGTCTGATACTGATGGCTACACCTTC.